These T cell receptor beta chains were read from a single sample in a study of Ad26.COV2.S vaccination and SARS-CoV-2 variants. The assay was immunoSEQ multiplex PCR, and TCRdb's table has in-frame clones only and misses some. The table has fewer than 600,000 clones, roughly nine tenths seen once; the top ten hold around 1.8%. Sequenced here: peripheral blood, sampled in a trial of Ad26.COV2.S vaccine versus placebo. The receptors were sampled from a person between 18 and 60 years old who received the Ad26.COV2.S COVID-19 vaccine or a placebo. Both conserved end residues are part of each CDR3. The order of the fields is clone size, J gene, V gene, CDR3 protein. Only part of the rows carry a size: once, few, many, or a class if the clone is expanded.

abundance: NA; j_gene: TRBJ1-6; v_gene: TRBV10-2; CDR3aa: CASSHTSSYNSPLHF
abundance: few; j_gene: TRBJ1-1; v_gene: TRBV28; CDR3aa: CASGIPGGYTEAFF
abundance: NA; j_gene: TRBJ1-5; v_gene: TRBV27; CDR3aa: CASSFAGGHQPQHF
abundance: NA; j_gene: TRBJ1-4; v_gene: TRBV7-9; CDR3aa: CASSLVVTPVSTNEKLFF
abundance: NA; j_gene: TRBJ2-5; v_gene: TRBV6-2/TRBV6-3; CDR3aa: CASSYSGFPRETQYF
abundance: NA; j_gene: TRBJ1-2; v_gene: TRBV30; CDR3aa: CAWSAPDRRAYGYTF
abundance: NA; j_gene: TRBJ1-1; v_gene: TRBV27; CDR3aa: CASNPGVPMNTEAFF
abundance: NA; j_gene: TRBJ2-7; v_gene: TRBV5-1; CDR3aa: CASSRGTAISYEQYF
abundance: once; j_gene: TRBJ1-4; v_gene: TRBV7-9; CDR3aa: CASSSTGSNEKLFF
abundance: NA; j_gene: TRBJ1-3; v_gene: TRBV28; CDR3aa: CASIRLNTIYF
abundance: NA; j_gene: TRBJ2-7; v_gene: TRBV3-1/TRBV3-2; CDR3aa: CASSPLAGDEQYF
abundance: NA; j_gene: TRBJ1-2; v_gene: TRBV28; CDR3aa: CASSPIKAGVYGYTF
abundance: NA; j_gene: TRBJ2-1; v_gene: TRBV4-1; CDR3aa: CASSPHRQGRGYNEQFF
abundance: NA; j_gene: TRBJ2-7; v_gene: TRBV6-6; CDR3aa: CASSYSGTPREQYF
abundance: few; j_gene: TRBJ1-1; v_gene: TRBV7-8; CDR3aa: CASSLVGGRMNTEAFF
abundance: NA; j_gene: TRBJ2-3; v_gene: TRBV6-6; CDR3aa: CAPGGGSTDTQYF
abundance: once; j_gene: TRBJ2-7; v_gene: TRBV27; CDR3aa: CASSSRWTNEQYF
abundance: NA; j_gene: TRBJ1-2; v_gene: TRBV3-1/TRBV3-2; CDR3aa: CASSLGGYGYTF
abundance: NA; j_gene: TRBJ1-2; v_gene: TRBV19; CDR3aa: CASSLRDRGNYGYTF
abundance: NA; j_gene: TRBJ1-2; v_gene: TRBV9; CDR3aa: CASSVLSGTGNYGYTF
abundance: NA; j_gene: TRBJ2-2; v_gene: TRBV5-1; CDR3aa: CASSLELAPGELFF
abundance: NA; j_gene: TRBJ1-5; v_gene: TRBV7-8; CDR3aa: CASSTRTGSNQPQHF
abundance: NA; j_gene: TRBJ1-6; v_gene: TRBV6-1; CDR3aa: CASSEYRLYNSPLHF
abundance: NA; j_gene: TRBJ1-3; v_gene: TRBV30; CDR3aa: CAWSVQVSGNTIYF
abundance: NA; j_gene: TRBJ1-4; v_gene: TRBV14; CDR3aa: CASSQVRGSNEKLFF
abundance: few; j_gene: TRBJ2-7; v_gene: TRBV6-5; CDR3aa: CASSPGTAPYEQYF
abundance: NA; j_gene: TRBJ1-5; v_gene: TRBV28; CDR3aa: CASTGRLNQPQHF
abundance: NA; j_gene: TRBJ2-1; v_gene: TRBV4-1; CDR3aa: CASSPPTARVNEQFF
abundance: NA; j_gene: TRBJ1-2; v_gene: TRBV7-3; CDR3aa: CASSISQGGGYTF
abundance: once; j_gene: TRBJ1-5; v_gene: TRBV6-5; CDR3aa: CASSYDRAGQPQHF
abundance: few; j_gene: TRBJ2-7; v_gene: TRBV6-9; CDR3aa: CASSPLRQEEF
abundance: NA; j_gene: TRBJ2-1; v_gene: TRBV4-1; CDR3aa: CASSQEGHRLSSYNEQFF
abundance: NA; j_gene: TRBJ2-2; v_gene: TRBV5-1; CDR3aa: CASSPGLAGVTGELFF
abundance: NA; j_gene: TRBJ2-3; v_gene: TRBV29-1; CDR3aa: CSVRGGGDFSTDTQYF
abundance: NA; j_gene: TRBJ1-2; v_gene: TRBV5-4; CDR3aa: CASSLANNYGYTF
abundance: once; j_gene: TRBJ2-4; v_gene: TRBV18; CDR3aa: CASSRVSNIRESNIQYF
abundance: NA; j_gene: TRBJ1-2; v_gene: TRBV19; CDR3aa: CASSMVGGTYGYTF
abundance: few; j_gene: TRBJ2-2; v_gene: TRBV18; CDR3aa: CASSPRADSTGELFF
abundance: NA; j_gene: TRBJ1-2; v_gene: TRBV9; CDR3aa: CASSAGQGIYGYTF
abundance: NA; j_gene: TRBJ2-7; v_gene: TRBV6-6; CDR3aa: CASSYSSSGEQYF
abundance: NA; j_gene: TRBJ2-7; v_gene: TRBV5-1; CDR3aa: CASSPGTAFRSYEQYF
abundance: NA; j_gene: TRBJ2-2; v_gene: TRBV5-1; CDR3aa: CASSLEYGVDTGELFF
abundance: NA; j_gene: TRBJ2-1; v_gene: TRBV7-2; CDR3aa: CASSLTGTSPYNEQFF
abundance: NA; j_gene: TRBJ2-5; v_gene: TRBV19; CDR3aa: CASSIDVTPVGETQYF
abundance: NA; j_gene: TRBJ1-5; v_gene: TRBV2; CDR3aa: CASSNTGGRQPQHF
abundance: NA; j_gene: TRBJ1-3; v_gene: TRBV6-5; CDR3aa: CASRQFPPSGNTIYF
abundance: NA; j_gene: TRBJ2-5; v_gene: TRBV6-2/TRBV6-3; CDR3aa: CASSYSRLAAYQETQYF
abundance: NA; j_gene: TRBJ1-2; v_gene: TRBV27; CDR3aa: CASGLGQGYGYTF
abundance: NA; j_gene: TRBJ1-6; v_gene: TRBV27; CDR3aa: CASSFSQTGVYNSPLHF